The present entry profiles one TCR beta chain with its context. Its antigen is not identified. This entry is derived from a study of OX40 agonist ivuxolimab in advanced cancers. Study-level findings and limits: Both blood CD4+ and CD8+ T cells showed clonal growth by week 6 at 0.1 to 3.0 mg/kg. CD8+ T cells were the subset that, on average, had more expanded clones than CD4+.

Repertoires were generated with immunoSEQ multiplex PCR, while TCRdb's copy carries only in-frame clones and drops some. Of tens of thousands of clones listed, 94% were seen once; the top ten hold around a sixth. This TCR was recovered from an adult with an advanced solid tumor such as melanoma, head and neck, liver or kidney cancer. The specimen comprised CD4+ or CD8+ T cells sorted from blood, sampled in a trial of the OX40 agonist ivuxolimab.

CDR3 nucleotide sequence: TGTGCCAGCAGTCGAGAATTGGGGGCAACTAATGAAAAACTGTTTTTT. This gives the protein CASSRELGATNEKLFF. This rearrangement joins TRBV2 to TRBJ1-4; weak D call: TRBD1 (5 bases). Germline assignment: CDR1 SNHLY and CDR2 FYNNEI. This CDR3 spans 16 amino acids. The V gene lost 5 bases and the J gene lost 0 bases, with 13 bases spanning the gap.